Sequencing of this T cell receptor beta chain was carried out in a study of blood T cell repertoires in COVID-19. Study-wide context: There were acute and convalescent COVID-19 samples, and they came from the United States, Italy and Spain.

TCRdb keeps only in-frame clones here, not all; method: immunoSEQ multiplex PCR. The data contain more than 300,000 clones, about 90% of them singletons. Trimming cost V 5 bases and J 5 bases, with 12 bases left between them. This CDR3 comprises 13 residues. Germline CDR1 is SGHTA and CDR2 is FQGNSA. The TCR originated in a woman aged 18-29 years who had recovered from COVID-19. This chain connects TRBV7-2 to TRBJ1-2; unclear D gene. Input material: peripheral blood. Here the CDR3 DNA reads TGTGCCAGCAGCGCCCGGTCCCTTTATGGCTACACCTTC. It encodes CASSARSLYGYTF.